Here is one TCR beta chain with its context. Antigen specificity is unknown. Measured with immunoSEQ multiplex PCR; TCRdb has only the in-frame clones, and not every one. This sample has over 130,000 clones; 80% to 95% occur once, and the top ten carry roughly 3.5%. This specimen belongs to a study of T cell responses to AZD1222 COVID-19 vaccine. General study results and limits: Females made up more of the donors, who were largely white British, and clonal diversity may have come out too low.

The CDR3 consists of 15 residues. Per germline, CDR1 LNHDA and CDR2 SQIVND (reference sequence). V was clipped by 4 bases and J by 3 bases; unmatched bases: 4. The sequence derives from an adult who received the AZD1222 COVID-19 vaccine. This chain connects TRBV19 to TRBJ1-5; 9 bases match TRBD1. Sequenced here: peripheral blood, sampled 28 days after the second AZD1222 dose. The CDR3 region has the DNA TGTGCCAGTAGTAACCGGGACAGGGACAATCAGCCCCAGCATTTT. Translation gives CASSNRDRDNQPQHF.